This record looks at one T cell receptor (beta chain) sequence and its context. The specificity of this receptor is unknown. A read error may be the cause here, since a much bigger clone is one base away. TCRdb lists the instrument as Illumina HiSeq 1500. TCRdb took the public reads, trimmed them with fastp at Q25, ran MiXCR for clone calling and kept in-frame beta chains. Entries that share a CDR3 protein sequence are merged under the most common genes and DNA. Counted in this sample were 600,000 to 800,000 distinct CDR3 sequences; 20% to 25% of them appeared once. Around 8% of the sample belongs to the ten largest clones. V and J are truncated by 1 base and 0 bases respectively, leaving an intervening sequence of 16 bases. Counted from cysteine to phenylalanine, this CDR3 has 17 amino acids. Solely the CDR3 DNA is kept, with 51 bases framed from the first base. The germline V gene gives CDR1 as SGHVS and CDR2 as FNYEAQ.

The data derive from a study of T cell repertoires in cytomegalovirus infection (dated by TCRdb to between 2018 and 2021). With regard to the full study: Donor HLA type was relevant to the analysis, because carriage of CMV infection together with the matching HLA type was indicated by public TCR beta signatures.

The paper as a whole reports these results and caveats: The ex vivo response was dominated by HLA-C-restricted CMV-specific TCR beta clonotypes, which also provided the single most frequent clonotype in two of eight donors. Carriers of CMV infection plus the relevant HLA type were discriminated by the cumulative frequency of public TCR beta family members in the study cohort and in an independent approximately 350-donor cohort.

Sequencing was done on a sample of CD8+ T cells from PBMCs. This clonotype was obtained from a human donor in good health (CMV status not recorded). Some clones in this sample may be carry-over from other donors' samples. The sequence links TRBV7-6 to TRBJ2-7, with the D gene too uncertain to name. The CDR3 region: CASSLVTGTKSSYEQYF. The DNA sequence is TGTGCCAGCAGCTTAGTCACGGGTACCAAAAGCTCCTACGAGCAGTACTTC.